One and the same sample provided the 19 T cell receptor beta chains below, sequenced in a study of blood T cells in healthy people across ages (dated by TCRdb to the mid-2010s). Libraries came from 5' RACE. Sequencing instrument: Illumina HiSeq 2500. A second PCR of roughly 7 to 11 cycles was performed with a sample-barcoded 5' primer and a J-beta primer mix. TCRdb trimmed the raw reads at Q25, called clones with MiXCR and kept productive beta chains. Every entry covers one CDR3 protein and lists the most common genes and DNA from its rows. This sample has just over 1 million distinct CDR3 sequences in its table, and 40% to 45% of those were observed once. The ten largest clones add up to under 20% of the sample. The sequenced sample was blood. Receptors were obtained from a woman in her sixties or seventies in good health.

A note on this clonotype: The junction does not match germline at one end; this may be a read error. The V gene is TRBV20-1, the J gene TRBJ2-1; TRBD2 might be the D (5 bases). Germline CDR1 reads DFQATT; CDR2 reads SNEGSKA (reference sequence). The CDR3 totals 16 residues. CDR3: CSASPNSASSYNGQFF. The CDR3 coding sequence is TGCAGTGCTAGTCCCAATAGCGCTAGCTCCTACAATGGGCAGTTCTTC.

The J gene is TRBJ2-7, the V gene TRBV2, with TRBD1 matching over 8 bases. Germline V lookup: CDR1 SNHLY, CDR2 FYNNEI. The ends lost 6 bases at V and 0 bases at J; junction bases unmatched: 4. This CDR3 region has 14 residues. The CDR3 sequence is CASRIQGDSYEQYF. The CDR3, as DNA: TGTGCCAGCAGGATACAGGGGGACTCCTACGAGCAGTACTTC.

This clonotype was seen a few times. The rearrangement links TRBV7-2 to TRBJ2-7; 12 bases fit TRBD2. The end of the DNA fits TRBJ2-5 better, so the J call may be wrong. Germline V gene lookup returns CDR1 SGHTA and CDR2 FQGNSA. The CDR3 sequence is 15 residues long. The CDR3 protein is CASSRGLAGRETQYF. For the CDR3, the DNA is TGTGCCAGCAGCAGAGGACTAGCGGGAAGGGAGACCCAGTACTTC.

This chain connects TRBV27 to TRBJ2-7; a weak D match, TRBD2 (6 bases). CDR1 and CDR2 from the germline V gene are MNHEY and SMNVEV (reference sequence). CDR3 size: 15 residues. V gave up 5 bases and J gave up 2 bases, with 16 bases separating them. Here the CDR3 reads CASSPRVAEPYEQYF. DNA for the CDR3: TGTGCCAGCAGTCCCAGAGTAGCGGAGCCCTACGAGCAGTACTTC.

The rearrangement uses TRBV9 and TRBJ2-3; a possible D gene is TRBD1 (5 bases). Germline CDR1 and CDR2: SGDLS and YYNGEE. Deletions cut 4 bases from V and 0 bases from J, with 9 bases between. The CDR3 contains 14 residues. CDR3 coding DNA: TGTGCCAGCAGCCAGGGTTTTAGCACAGATACGCAGTATTTT. As protein: CASSQGFSTDTQYF.

This clonotype occurred a few times. This sequence joins TRBV6-5 and TRBJ1-1; D unclear. The V and J ends lost 0 bases and 4 bases respectively, with 3 bases between them. The germline CDR1 and CDR2 sequences are MNHEY and SVGAGI. This CDR3 contains 12 residues. CDR3 region: CASSYSRTEAFF. In DNA form, the CDR3 reads TGTGCCAGCAGTTACTCGCGCACTGAAGCTTTCTTT.

The chain is built from TRBV5-4 and TRBJ2-7, with 9 bases fitting TRBD2. This CDR3 spans 16 amino acids. Germline CDR1 reads SGHNT; CDR2 reads YYREEE (reference sequence). The V and J ends lost 3 bases and 3 bases, in that order; junction bases with no gene match: 10. The CDR3 protein is CASSSSAGGAVYEQYF. The CDR3 nucleotides are TGTGCCAGCAGCTCCTCGGCGGGGGGGGCCGTCTACGAGCAGTACTTC. The full variable domain, with the rest looked up from reference TRBV5-4 and TRBJ2-7, is ETGVTQSPTHLIKTRGQQVTLRCSSQSGHNTVSWYQQALGQGPQFIFQYYREEENGRGNFPPRFSGLQFPNYSSELNVNALELDDSALYLCASSSSAGGAVYEQYFGPGTRLTVT.

The J gene is TRBJ2-5, the V gene TRBV20-1, with TRBD2 matching over 7 bases. V trimming: 6 bases; J trimming: 11 bases; junction bases outside the gene matches: 15. CDR3 length equals 13 residues. The V gene's germline CDR1 is DFQATT and CDR2 SNEGSKA (reference sequence). The CDR3 sequence is CSATSDSYNEQYF. The DNA of the CDR3 is TGCAGTGCCACTAGCGATTCCTACAATGAGCAGTACTTC.

J is TRBJ1-2 and V is TRBV5-1; 8 bases agree with TRBD1. The V gene's germline CDR1 is SGHRS and CDR2 YFSETQ. This CDR3 has 13 residues. Germline trimming cut 4 bases from V and 8 bases from J; bases unmatched to any gene: 7. The CDR3 bases are TGCGCCAGCAGCGCCAACAGGGGGATGGGCTACACCTTC. Translation: CASSANRGMGYTF.

This clonotype was picked up a small number of times. The V gene is TRBV29-1, the J gene TRBJ2-7, with 13 nucleotides matching TRBD2. Losses at the gene ends were 8 bases for V and 1 base for J; bases not matched to a gene: 14. Germline CDR1 reads SQVTM; CDR2 reads ANQGSEA. The CDR3 runs 17 residues. The CDR3 DNA reads TGCAGCTCACACCCCGGGACTAGCGGGATGGGATCCTACGAGCAGTACTTC. Encoded protein: CSSHPGTSGMGSYEQYF.

This clonotype was counted a few times. V is TRBV20-1 and J is TRBJ2-1; TRBD2 matches 11 bases. Germline CDR1 DFQATT, CDR2 SNEGSKA (reference sequence). V gave up 6 bases and J gave up 4 bases; unmatched junction bases: 17. The CDR3 length is 18 residues. The chain's CDR3 is CSAHKIRSGTSGYNEQFF. DNA of the CDR3: TGCAGTGCCCATAAAATCAGATCCGGGACTAGCGGATACAATGAGCAGTTCTTC.

The gene calls are TRBV7-8 and TRBJ2-1; unclear D gene. V dropped 5 bases and J dropped 7 bases, with 15 bases sitting between them. The CDR3 consists of 14 residues. CDR1 is SGHVS, CDR2 FQNEAQ, per germline. CDR3 in DNA: TGTGCCAGCAGCCAAGTTTTGGGTACGAATGAGCAGTTCTTC. Translation gives CASSQVLGTNEQFF.

This chain connects TRBV5-1 to TRBJ2-5; possibly TRBD2 for D (6 bases). The J call may not be correct, given that the DNA end is closer to TRBJ2-7. Germline assignment: CDR1 SGHRS and CDR2 YFSETQ. The CDR3 spans 15 residues. This CDR3 reads CASSLQPGGDYEQYF. In nucleotides, the CDR3 is TGCGCCAGCAGCTTGCAGCCTGGAGGGGATTACGAGCAGTACTTC.

V and J are TRBV20-1 and TRBJ2-3; D is undetermined. From germline, CDR1 is DFQATT and CDR2 SNEGSKA (reference sequence). V was cut by 4 bases and J by 2 bases, with 7 bases left in between. This CDR3 has 12 residues. The DNA for the CDR3 is TGCAGTGCTACGAGGACCACAGATACGCAGTATTTT. It yields the protein CSATRTTDTQYF.

The sample holds a few counts of this clonotype. The genes are TRBV2 and TRBJ2-3; D may correspond to TRBD1 or TRBD2 (5 bases each). Germline V gene lookup returns CDR1 SNHLY and CDR2 FYNNEI. This CDR3 is built from 13 residues. V shed 3 bases and J shed 3 bases, with 7 bases lying between them. The DNA of the CDR3 is TGTGCCAGCAGTGAGTGGGGGACAGATACGCAGTATTTT. It encodes CASSEWGTDTQYF.

V gene TRBV5-1 combines with J gene TRBJ2-1; D uncertain. The DNA end lines up better with TRBJ2-7; the J call may be wrong. CDR3 size: 14 residues. Germline loops: CDR1 SGHRS, CDR2 YFSETQ. This CDR3 reads CASRVGDSYNEQYF. CDR3 DNA: TGCGCCAGCAGAGTCGGTGACTCCTACAATGAGCAGTACTTC.

The V and J genes are TRBV7-6 and TRBJ2-7; TRBD2 agrees at 7 bases. The ends lost 5 bases at V and 0 bases at J; junction bases unmatched: 7. CDR3 length: 15 residues. Germline loops: CDR1 SGHVS, CDR2 FNYEAQ. CDR3 nucleotide sequence: TGTGCCAGCAGCGACGCGCAGCGGGACTCCTACGAGCAGTACTTC. It translates to CASSDAQRDSYEQYF.

This clonotype has only a few counts. A read error may produce the germline difference seen at one junction end. The chain links TRBV2 to TRBJ2-1, with 8 bases matching TRBD1. Germline CDR1 is SNHLY and CDR2 is FYNNEI. The CDR3 totals 13 residues. CDR3 bases: TGTGCCGGCAGGAAGGACAGGGTTAATGAGCAGTTCTTC. It specifies CAGRKDRVNEQFF.

The rearrangement uses TRBV20-1 and TRBJ2-5; TRBD1 is a possible D gene (6 bases). Germline V gives CDR1 DFQATT, CDR2 SNEGSKA (reference sequence). The CDR3 spans 10 residues. V was cut by 8 bases and J by 5 bases, with 9 bases left in between. The CDR3 DNA reads TGCAGTACCCAGGGGGAGACCCAGTACTTC. Its translation is CSTQGETQYF.